This entry concerns a single TCR beta chain. Its antigen is undetermined. This specimen comes from a study of T cell repertoires in cytomegalovirus infection. TCRdb itself ran the reads through MiXCR, one entry per CDR3 protein. The sample holds about 20,000 distinct CDR3 sequences; roughly 40% are singletons and the top ten take around 95%. V was clipped by 0 bases and J by 7 bases, with 14 bases between them. This CDR3 comprises 15 residues. Germline V gene lookup returns CDR1 SGHDT and CDR2 YYEEEE. The sequence was collected from a human donor in good health (CMV status not recorded). Some clones in this sample may be carry-over from other donors' samples. The sample was CD8+ T cells from cultured PBMCs, taken from culture after CMV antigen stimulation. This sequence joins TRBV5-6 and TRBJ1-5; a weak D match, TRBD1 (5 bases). CDR3 residues: CASSLANGQGQPQHF. The CDR3 DNA is TGTGCCAGCAGCTTGGCCAACGGCCAGGGACAGCCCCAGCATTTT. The variable domain in full, with the rest retrieved from reference TRBV5-6 and TRBJ1-5, is DAGVTQSPTHLIKTRGQQVTLRCSPKSGHDTVSWYQQALGQGPQFIFQYYEEEERQRGNFPDRFSGHQFPNYSSELNVNALLLGDSALYLCASSLANGQGQPQHFGDGTRLSIL.